This T cell receptor (beta chain) was sequenced for a study of a mutant IDH1 vaccine in newly diagnosed glioma. Study-level information: Of the patients given treatment, approximately 60% were male and 37.5% were female, and a mean age of approximately 37 years was recorded. Broader study findings: Vaccine-induced immune responses were detected in about 93% of patients.

This clone came up once. Its specificity is not known. The assay was immunoSEQ multiplex PCR, and TCRdb's table has in-frame clones only and misses some. Of about 68,000 clones in the sample, 84% were seen once. Time point noted: week 35, safety follow-up. The study gave 300 ug of mutant IDH1 20-mer peptide per vaccine dose, with topical imiquimod. Trimming removed 2 bases from V and 2 bases from J, with 15 bases in between. The CDR3 has 16 amino acids. Per germline, CDR1 SGHAT and CDR2 FQNNGV. This clonotype originated in a man aged 18 to 30 with glioma. Sequencing was performed on PBMCs, taken from a glioma patient whose treatment included an IDH1 peptide vaccine. J is TRBJ1-1 and V is TRBV11-2; D not resolved. In DNA, the CDR3 is TGTGCCAGCAGCTTAAGCCGACGCAGACAAAACACTGAAGCTTTCTTT. Translating it yields CASSLSRRRQNTEAFF.